This TCR beta chain was obtained from a study of T cells after yellow fever vaccination (dated by TCRdb to between 2018 and 2021). At the level of the whole study: The SMART-Seq v4 Ultra Low Input RNA kit was used to prepare libraries from fractions with low cell numbers. To follow T-cell clones before and after both primary and booster YFV17D yellow fever vaccination, bulk TCR alpha and beta repertoires underwent longitudinal sequencing. Two healthy male donors made up the cohort, one aged 18 to 29 years and the other aged 30 to 39 years. Blood was drawn at multiple timepoints before and after primary and secondary immunization, with bulk PBMC replicates and cell subsets isolated.

Of note for this clonotype: Its binding antigen is unknown. No base qualities exist here, and no much larger clone lies one base off it.

From the cysteine through the phenylalanine, the CDR3 covers 15 amino acids. Only the CDR3 DNA is retained, 45 bases long and in frame from the first base. V sheds 4 bases and J sheds 8 bases, leaving 20 bases between their ends. Via the germline V gene, CDR1 is MNHEY and CDR2 SVGAGI. The sequencer was an Illumina NovaSeq 6000. TCR cDNA was synthesized by 5'RACE template switching, which introduced a universal primer site and unique molecular identifiers. cDNA synthesis was primed from both the TCR alpha and TCR beta constant segments. Library amplification used two PCR steps, and the second PCR step added sample barcodes and sequencing adapters. Sequencing of libraries was done on Illumina HiSeq 2500 (2x100 bp) or NovaSeq (2x150 bp). As for the original processing: MIGEC handled demultiplexing of reads and collapsing into UMI consensus sequences, while MiXCR performed V(D)J alignment. Vaccine-responding clonotypes were identified with edgeR using replicate PBMC samples, with FDR below 0.01 and a log2 fold change above 5 up to day 15 being required. Each bulk clonotype received a CD4 or CD8 identity based on whether the sequenced CD4 or CD8 repertoire contained that clonotype at higher abundance. The public reads were reprocessed in TCRdb via fastp at Q25 and MiXCR, keeping in-frame beta chains. Under each unique CDR3 protein, matching rows form one entry showing the most common genes and DNA. TCRdb's processing, not the study's, gives the V and J calls here. This sample lists a few hundred thousand distinct CDR3 sequences; around 3.6% were detected once. The biggest ten clones account for around 24% of the sample.

Paper-wide results and their limitations: Computational filtering was required because FACS-sorted repertoires could contain abundant contaminating clonotypes from the bulk population. After the booster, most of the clones that had expanded following primary vaccination were detected again (96% of CD4 and roughly nine tenths of CD8), which suggests that memory was broadly maintained. A small share of clonotypes was detected in both CD4 and CD8 compartments, with the overlap likely arising from convergent recombination. Only two donors were included in the study, so the extent to which the findings can be generalized is limited. The secondary T-cell response was weaker than the primary response but faster, peaking on day 5 instead of day 15.

The sample's treatment or condition, from its label and the paper: live attenuated yellow fever vaccine strain. At each blood-draw timepoint, two biological replicates of bulk PBMCs were collected. A standard Ficoll-Paque protocol was used to isolate PBMCs from peripheral blood. TriZol was used to extract RNA from bulk PBMCs, CD4 and CD8 fractions, and dextramer-positive and dextramer-negative fractions. The specimen was PBMCs, collected on the day of the yellow fever booster vaccination. The sequence came from a man between 18 and 29 years old who received the YFV17D yellow fever vaccine. This receptor chain uses TRBV6-5 and TRBJ1-2; the D gene is perhaps TRBD1, from 5 matching bases. The nucleotide sequence is TGTGCCAGCAGTTTCCGTCAGGGAACTGCCATCGGCTACACCTTC. This translates into CASSFRQGTAIGYTF.